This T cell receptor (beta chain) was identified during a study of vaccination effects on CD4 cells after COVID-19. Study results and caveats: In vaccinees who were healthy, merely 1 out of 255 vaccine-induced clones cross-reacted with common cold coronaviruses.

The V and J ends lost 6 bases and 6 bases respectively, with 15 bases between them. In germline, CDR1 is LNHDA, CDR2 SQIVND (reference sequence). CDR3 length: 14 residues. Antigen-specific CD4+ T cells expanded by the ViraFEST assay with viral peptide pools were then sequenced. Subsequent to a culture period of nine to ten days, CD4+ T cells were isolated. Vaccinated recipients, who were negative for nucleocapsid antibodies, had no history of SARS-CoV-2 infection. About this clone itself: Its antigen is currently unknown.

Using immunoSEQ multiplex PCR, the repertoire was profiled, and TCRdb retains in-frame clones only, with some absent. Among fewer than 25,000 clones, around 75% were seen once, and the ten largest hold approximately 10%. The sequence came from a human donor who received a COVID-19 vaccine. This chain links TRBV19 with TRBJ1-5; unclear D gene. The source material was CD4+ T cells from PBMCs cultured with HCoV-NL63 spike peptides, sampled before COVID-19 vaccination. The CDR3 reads CASSPVGEVQPQHF. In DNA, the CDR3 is TGTGCCAGTAGCCCAGTGGGTGAGGTTCAGCCCCAGCATTTT.